The T cell receptor beta chain under discussion was sequenced for a study of blood T cell repertoires in COVID-19. The wider study: COVID-19 samples collected from the United States, Italy and Spain covered acute and convalescent phases. Sample material is recorded as cDNA or gDNA derived from T cells, B-cell-depleted T cells, or PBMCs.

From germline, CDR1 is SGDLS and CDR2 YYNGEE. With 4 bases removed from V and 9 bases from J, the gap between germline ends came to 14 bases. The CDR3 is 13 residues long. Per the study methods: Reference gene primer amplification gave nucleated cell count estimates. TCRdb keeps only in-frame clones here, not all; method: immunoSEQ multiplex PCR. V, J and clone size are those of that table, while D and trimming were read from the DNA. The table lists 150,000 to 200,000 clones, 70% to 90% of them singletons. This clone has only one observation. The gene calls are TRBV9 and TRBJ1-5; D is unresolved. Sequenced material: peripheral blood. The TCR comes from a human donor with active or convalescent COVID-19. The donor label of this sample is uncertain. The CDR3 DNA follows: TGTGCCAGCAGCCCAAATTCCGCGGGGCCCCAGCATTTT. Protein sequence: CASSPNSAGPQHF.